This T cell receptor beta chain was profiled in a study of identical twins. TCRdb redid the calling of the 5' RACE reads with MiXCR, one entry per CDR3 protein. In the table there are a few hundred thousand distinct CDR3 sequences, 24% of which are singletons. The CDR3 is made up of 12 amino acids. Germline V CDR1 and CDR2: GTSNPN, SVGIG (reference sequence). The junction had 0 bases not matched to a gene; V was cut back by 0 bases and J by 4 bases. This clonotype was seen more than once but under ten times. The same data also contributed to another study, on T cells expressing NK-cell markers.

The J gene is TRBJ2-7, the V gene TRBV30, with 7 positions matching TRBD1. Sequences were obtained from CD4+ T cells sorted from blood. The receptor's source is a woman under 30 in good health. CDR3 amino acids: CAWSVQGYEQYF. The CDR3 DNA is TGTGCCTGGAGTGTACAGGGGTACGAGCAGTACTTC. Full variable domain (missing parts from reference TRBV30 and TRBJ2-7): SQTIHQWPATLVQPVGSPLSLECTVEGTSNPNLYWYRQAAGRGLQLLFYSVGIGQISSEVPQNLSASRPQDRQFILSSKKLLLSDSGFYLCAWSVQGYEQYFGPGTRLTVT.